This T cell receptor (beta chain) was documented in a study of neoadjuvant anti-PD-1 for oral cavity cancer. Study details: Most patients had three to four biweekly doses of 3 mg/kg nivolumab before resection.

Only in-frame clones appear in the TCRdb table, and some are missing; sequencing was by immunoSEQ multiplex PCR. The sample consists of 65,000 to 70,000 clones, 85% to 90% of them appearing once. Time point meaning: after neoadjuvant nivolumab, at surgical resection. Patients had newly diagnosed, untreated stage II-IVA oral cavity squamous cell carcinoma. Analysis of PBMCs was direct, with no culture step. This CDR3 is 15 amino acids long. After removal of 3 bases from V and 3 bases from J, the junction contained 10 bases not matched to a gene. Germline CDR1 GTSNPN, CDR2 SVGIG (reference sequence). The sequence was obtained from a person between 35 and 79 years old with oral cavity squamous cell carcinoma. The sample consisted of PBMCs, taken after nivolumab (anti-PD-1) treatment. The chain carries TRBV30 and TRBJ1-1; 7 bases line up with TRBD1. The CDR3 nucleotides read TGTGCCTGGAGGTCTCGGACAGGAAGATACACTGAAGCTTTCTTT. Its protein is CAWRSRTGRYTEAFF.